Following are 15 T cell receptor beta chains from one sample sequenced in a study of cytomegalovirus exposure and HLA in healthy donors. PCR employed 60 Vbeta and 13 Jbeta primers. Using immunoSEQ multiplex PCR, the repertoire was profiled, and TCRdb retains in-frame clones only, with some absent. The repertoire has over 120,000 clones, around 85% of them found once; the top ten carry roughly 2.9%. Sequenced input: PBMCs. These receptors came from a woman aged 25 to 39 in good health and CMV-seronegative.

J is TRBJ1-1 and V is TRBV2; 11 nucleotides line up with TRBD1. This CDR3 comprises 14 residues. CDR1 SNHLY and CDR2 FYNNEI come from the germline V gene. V lost 6 bases and J lost 4; bases outside the gene matches: 4. The CDR3: CASRGDRGGTEAFF. DNA for the CDR3: TGTGCCAGCAGAGGGGACAGGGGGGGCACTGAAGCTTTCTTT.

In its sample, this clone was seen a few times. This chain joins TRBV5-1 and TRBJ2-2; 8 nucleotides match TRBD2. Germline loops: CDR1 SGHRS, CDR2 YFSETQ. V gave up 0 bases and J gave up 5 bases; unmatched junction bases: 6. The CDR3 is 16 residues long. Here the CDR3 reads CASSLDPSGSTGELFF. The CDR3 DNA reads as TGCGCCAGCAGCTTGGATCCCAGCGGGAGTACCGGGGAGCTGTTTTTT.

The rearrangement uses TRBV18 and TRBJ2-3; 7 nucleotides match TRBD2. This CDR3 comprises 14 residues. Germline V CDR1 and CDR2: KGHSH, LQKENI. The junction had 7 bases not matched to a gene; V was cut back by 7 bases and J by 3 bases. The CDR3 DNA reads as TGTGCCAGCTGCCCCGGGGGGAGGACAGATACGCAGTATTTT. This encodes CASCPGGRTDTQYF.

This chain's CDR3 is CASSRWQGVGAGNSPLHF. DNA of the CDR3: TGTGCCAGCTCACGATGGCAGGGGGTAGGTGCTGGAAATTCACCCCTCCACTTT. The chain combines TRBV18 with TRBJ1-6; TRBD1 aligns across 7 bases. Trimming took 4 bases from V and 7 from J; bases not matched to a gene: 16. CDR1 and CDR2 from the germline V gene are KGHSH and LQKENI. The CDR3 is made up of 18 amino acids. Looking up the rest from reference TRBV18 and TRBJ1-6 gives the full variable domain: NAGVMQNPRHLVRRRGQEARLRCSPMKGHSHVYWYRQLPEEGLKFMVYLQKENIIDESGMPKERFSAEFPKEGPSILRIQQVVRGDSAAYFCASSRWQGVGAGNSPLHFGNGTRLTVT.

The chain carries TRBV21-1 and TRBJ1-1; the table's D call, TRBD1, was not checked against the DNA. TRBV21-1 is described as a pseudogene. The length of the CDR3 is 14 residues. The CDR3 nucleotides are TGTGCCAGCAGCAAAGTAACAGGGGAGGCTGAAGCTTTCTTT. Encoded protein: CASSKVTGEAEAFF.

The chain recombines TRBV7-2 with TRBJ2-1, with D possibly being TRBD1 (6 bases). Germline assignment: CDR1 SGHTA and CDR2 FQGNSA. V lost 5 bases and J 1 base, leaving 12 bases between the germline ends. The CDR3 is 15 residues long. CDR3 amino acids: CASSPQGPSYNEQFF. The DNA of the CDR3 is TGTGCCAGCAGCCCGCAGGGGCCTTCCTACAATGAGCAGTTCTTC. Based on the CDR3 plus reference TRBV7-2 and TRBJ2-1, the full variable domain is GAGVSQSPSNKVTEKGKDVELRCDPISGHTALYWYRQSLGQGLEFLIYFQGNSAPDKSGLPSDRFSAERTGGSVSTLTIQRTQQEDSAVYLCASSPQGPSYNEQFFGPGTRLTVL.

This clone has more than one count but fewer than ten. Other nucleotide sequences in the sample specify the same CDR3. The gene calls are TRBV5-1 and TRBJ1-2; D might be TRBD1 (5 bases). V gave up 2 bases and J gave up 5 bases, with 10 bases separating them. CDR1 SGHRS and CDR2 YFSETQ come from the germline V gene. The CDR3 totals 13 residues. The CDR3, as DNA: TGCGCCAGCAGCTTAGCGGGGGGATATGGCTACACCTTC. Residues: CASSLAGGYGYTF.

The chain couples TRBV18 to TRBJ2-5, with TRBD2 identical over 16 bases. Germline-derived CDR1 and CDR2 are KGHSH and LQKENI. V trimming: 3 bases; J trimming: 6 bases; junction bases outside the gene matches: 10. This CDR3 contains 18 residues. The CDR3 bases are TGTGCCAGCTCACCCGGCGGGACTAGCGGGGGGGTGCGAAAGACCCAGTACTTC. Amino acids: CASSPGGTSGGVRKTQYF.

J is TRBJ1-3 and V is TRBV7-9; D is perhaps TRBD1 (5 bases). This CDR3 has 16 amino acids. V gave up 0 bases and J gave up 0 bases, with 9 bases separating them. CDR1 is SEHNR and CDR2 is FQNEAQ in the germline V gene (reference sequence). The CDR3 sequence: CASSLALDSSGNTIYF. CDR3 coding DNA: TGTGCCAGCAGCTTAGCCCTAGACAGCTCTGGAAACACCATATATTTT.

This chain joins TRBV2 and TRBJ1-3; no clear D gene. CDR3 length: 15 residues. Germline V CDR1 and CDR2: SNHLY, FYNNEI. Trimming cost V 2 bases and J 0 bases, with 8 bases left between them. The CDR3, as DNA: TGTGCCAGCAGTGAAACAGCTTACTCTGGAAACACCATATATTTT. Encoded protein: CASSETAYSGNTIYF. The full variable domain, completed using reference TRBV2 and TRBJ1-3, is EPEVTQTPSHQVTQMGQEVILRCVPISNHLYFYWYRQILGQKVEFLVSFYNNEISEKSEIFDDQFSVERPDGSNFTLKIRSTKLEDSAMYFCASSETAYSGNTIYFGEGSWLTVV.

The V gene is TRBV18, the J gene TRBJ2-1; maybe TRBD2 (5 bases). The germline CDR1 and CDR2 sequences are KGHSH and LQKENI. V gave up 2 bases and J gave up 0 bases, with 11 bases separating them. This CDR3 comprises 16 residues. This CDR3 is CASSPAGRSSYNEQFF. The CDR3 coding sequence is TGTGCCAGCTCACCAGCGGGCAGAAGCTCCTACAATGAGCAGTTCTTC.

This rearrangement joins TRBV7-2 to TRBJ2-7; 7 positions match TRBD2. CDR3 length equals 15 residues. After removal of 1 base from V and 0 bases from J, the junction contained 3 bases not matched to a gene. Germline V gene sequence: CDR1 SGHTA, CDR2 FQGNSA. The CDR3 loop reads CASSLVGGGSYEQYF. The CDR3 bases are TGTGCCAGCAGCTTAGTTGGCGGGGGCTCCTACGAGCAGTACTTC. Variable domain in full (rest from reference TRBV7-2 and TRBJ2-7): GAGVSQSPSNKVTEKGKDVELRCDPISGHTALYWYRQSLGQGLEFLIYFQGNSAPDKSGLPSDRFSAERTGGSVSTLTIQRTQQEDSAVYLCASSLVGGGSYEQYFGPGTRLTVT.

This clone was counted a few times. The genes are TRBV4-1 and TRBJ2-7; TRBD1 is a possible D gene (5 bases). Per the germline V gene, CDR1 is MGHRA and CDR2 is YSYEKL. The V end was cut by 1 base, the J end by 5 bases, with 6 bases between. The CDR3 sequence is 12 residues long. In DNA, the CDR3 is TGCGCCAGCAGCCAAGCAGGGAACGAGCAGTACTTC. This translates into CASSQAGNEQYF.

This rearrangement joins TRBV19 to TRBJ1-1; no definite D call. V lost 3 bases and J 1 base, leaving 12 bases between the germline ends. This CDR3 region has 15 residues. Germline V lookup: CDR1 LNHDA, CDR2 SQIVND (reference sequence). This CDR3 reads CASSMGVWENTEAFF. DNA of the CDR3: TGTGCCAGTAGTATGGGAGTTTGGGAGAACACTGAAGCTTTCTTT.

This clone was observed a few times. The chain is built from TRBV10-3 and TRBJ1-4; 8 nucleotides agree with TRBD1. This CDR3 is built from 14 residues. Germline values: CDR1 ENHRY, CDR2 SYGVKD. The V segment lost 3 bases and the J segment 8 bases; nucleotides outside the gene matches: 5. The CDR3 sequence: CAISEDRGGEKLFF. DNA for the CDR3: TGTGCCATCAGTGAAGACAGGGGAGGCGAAAAACTGTTTTTT.